This TCR beta chain was sequenced for a study of T cells after somatic rescue of genetic block. Profiling relied on immunoSEQ multiplex PCR, and the TCRdb table lists in-frame clones only, not all of them. Among some 68,000 clones listed, about nine tenths were seen once. This CDR3 is 14 amino acids long. V gave up 6 bases and J gave up 3 bases, with 12 bases separating them. Germline CDR1 is MNHNS and CDR2 is SASEGT. Material for sequencing was peripheral blood mononuclear cells (PBMCs). This clonotype was sampled from a man under 40. This sequence joins TRBV6-1 and TRBJ1-3; D might be TRBD1 (5 bases). CDR3 sequence: CASSWGGDGNTIYF. For the CDR3, the DNA is TGTGCCAGCAGCTGGGGGGGAGATGGAAACACCATATATTTT.